Following are 27 T cell receptor beta chains from one sample sequenced in a study of T cell changes during pregnancy in multiple sclerosis (dated by TCRdb to about 2019). The library was produced with the immunoSEQ multiplex PCR assay. In its TCRdb copy, this immuneACCESS table keeps in-frame sequences only and misses some clones. Where compared with another copy, unresolved V genes explain less than half of these, and the others have no known cause. The sample table contains fewer than 40,000 clones; only one count was recorded for 90% of them. The ten largest clones take up roughly 0.5% of the sample. This specimen was CD4+ T cells from peripheral blood mononuclear cells, taken in the first trimester of pregnancy. The receptors were sampled from a female donor in good health, enrolled as a control in a pregnancy study.

The genes are TRBV7-3 and TRBJ2-3; TRBD2 matches at 11 bases. The germline V gene encodes CDR1 SGHTA and CDR2 FQGTGA. The CDR3 spans 18 residues. The V and J ends lost 1 base and 5 bases, in that order; junction bases with no gene match: 11. This CDR3 is CASSLKGAASGGLDTQYF. The DNA for the CDR3 is TGTGCCAGCAGCTTAAAGGGGGCGGCTAGCGGGGGGTTAGATACGCAGTATTTT.

Points on this clone: One end of the junction fails to match germline, which may point to a read error. The chain joins TRBV28 to TRBJ2-1; D not certain. The CDR3 is 11 amino acids. CDR1 and CDR2 from the germline V gene are MDHEN and SYDVKM. As DNA, the CDR3 is TGTGCCAGCAGTTCTACCAATAAGCAGTTCTTC. Its translation: CASSSTNKQFF.

The CDR3 here is CASTTGANVLTF. CDR3 sequence (DNA): TGTGCCAGTACAACTGGGGCCAACGTCCTGACTTTC. V is TRBV6-6 and J is TRBJ2-6; D is unclear. The CDR3 is made up of 12 amino acids. Per the germline V gene, CDR1 is MNHNY and CDR2 is SVGAGI (reference sequence). V was trimmed by 9 bases and J by 2 bases, leaving 5 bases between them.

The chain combines TRBV18 with TRBJ2-3; D possibly corresponds to TRBD2 (7 bases). Trimming removed 1 base at V and 4 bases at J, with 18 bases between. Per germline, CDR1 KGHSH and CDR2 LQKENI. The CDR3 loop spans 17 amino acids. CDR3 sequence (DNA): TGTGCCAGCTCACCACGAGGGGTCGGGGGGCCTTCAGATACGCAGTATTTT. This codes for CASSPRGVGGPSDTQYF.

The chain has TRBV2 and TRBJ1-2; no reliable D call. This CDR3 contains 13 residues. V was cut by 4 bases and J by 4 bases, with 10 bases left in between. Germline V CDR1 and CDR2: SNHLY, FYNNEI. CDR3 DNA sequence: TGTGCCAGCAGTGTGAGAGTTTTCTATGGCTACACCTTC. Amino acid sequence: CASSVRVFYGYTF.

This chain uses TRBV6-6 with TRBJ2-1, with TRBD2 identical over 9 bases. Germline CDR1 and CDR2: MNHNY and SVGAGI (reference sequence). Germline trimming cut 5 bases from V and 4 bases from J; bases unmatched to any gene: 6. There are 15 residues in the CDR3. CDR3 in amino acids: CASSPGTSFYNEQFF. In nucleotides, the CDR3 is TGTGCCAGCAGTCCCGGGACTAGCTTTTACAATGAGCAGTTCTTC.

The chain uses TRBV5-1 and TRBJ2-5; TRBD2 is a possible D gene (5 bases). V shed 1 base and J shed 2 bases, with 12 bases lying between them. Germline CDR1 reads SGHRS; CDR2 reads YFSETQ. This CDR3 has 15 residues. The CDR3 protein is CASSLLGGRQETQYF. CDR3 DNA: TGCGCCAGCAGCTTGCTTGGTGGGAGACAAGAGACCCAGTACTTC.

This clone was counted a single time. This chain connects TRBV18 to TRBJ2-3; 14 bases align to TRBD2. The J segment lost 4 bases and the V segment lost 8 bases, leaving 11 bases of the junction unmatched. The CDR3 covers 17 residues. Per the germline V gene, CDR1 is KGHSH and CDR2 is LQKENI. The CDR3: CASPSRLAGGLADTQYF. CDR3 nucleotides: TGTGCCAGCCCTAGCCGACTAGCGGGGGGGTTGGCAGATACGCAGTATTTT.

The gene calls are TRBV7-2 and TRBJ2-7; 7 bases map to TRBD2. The CDR3 has 15 residues. The germline V gene encodes CDR1 SGHTA and CDR2 FQGNSA. The trim removed 1 base at V and 4 bases at J, leaving 7 bases unmatched. CDR3 region: CASSLGGGGGYEQYF. CDR3 bases: TGTGCCAGCAGCTTAGGTGGCGGGGGTGGTTACGAGCAGTACTTC.

This clone was recorded only once. Other DNA sequences in the same sample also yield this CDR3. The chain links TRBV19 to TRBJ1-2; D gene unclear. The CDR3 spans 13 residues. Germline V gene sequence: CDR1 LNHDA, CDR2 SQIVND (reference sequence). Trimming took 3 bases from V and 0 from J, leaving 5 bases between them. CDR3 residues: CASSMRANYGYTF. Here the CDR3 DNA reads TGTGCCAGTAGTATGAGAGCTAACTATGGCTACACCTTC. The full variable domain, its missing parts supplied by reference TRBV19 and TRBJ1-2, is DGGITQSPKYLFRKEGQNVTLSCEQNLNHDAMYWYRQDPGQGLRLIYYSQIVNDFQKGDIAEGYSVSREKKESFPLTVTSAQKNPTAFYLCASSMRANYGYTFGSGTRLTVV.

This chain joins TRBV7-2 and TRBJ2-7, with 9 bases matching TRBD2. V was clipped by 5 bases and J by 7 bases; unmatched bases: 12. The CDR3 sequence is 15 residues long. Germline CDR1 SGHTA, CDR2 FQGNSA. CDR3 residues: CASSPLGGGAEEQYF. DNA of the CDR3: TGTGCCAGCAGCCCCCTTGGCGGGGGGGCCGAAGAGCAGTACTTC.

The chain couples TRBV7-6 to TRBJ2-3; tentatively, D is TRBD2 (5 bases). Germline values: CDR1 SGHVS, CDR2 FNYEAQ. The CDR3 consists of 14 residues. V lost 1 base and J 8 bases, leaving 13 bases between the germline ends. Here the CDR3 reads CASSLDLEGGTQYF. The CDR3, as DNA: TGTGCCAGCAGCTTAGATCTCGAGGGCGGTACGCAGTATTTT. Supplemented by reference TRBV7-6 and TRBJ2-3, the full variable domain reads GAGVSQSPRYKVTKRGQDVALRCDPISGHVSLYWYRQALGQGPEFLTYFNYEAQQDKSGLPNDRFSAERPEGSISTLTIQRTEQRDSAMYRCASSLDLEGGTQYFGPGTRLTVL.

The CDR3 DNA follows: TGTGCCAGCAGCCCCGGACTAGCGAGCTTCAATGAGCAGTTCTTC. This translates into CASSPGLASFNEQFF. The V gene is TRBV6-4, the J gene TRBJ2-1, with TRBD2 identical over 9 bases. CDR3 length: 15 residues. Germline loops: CDR1 MRHNA, CDR2 SNTAGT. Trimming removed 6 bases from V and 6 bases from J; junction bases left unmatched: 9.

The chain joins TRBV5-4 to TRBJ1-2; no clear D. The V gene's germline CDR1 is SGHNT and CDR2 YYREEE (reference sequence). V gave up 0 bases and J gave up 5 bases, with 14 bases separating them. The CDR3 is made up of 15 amino acids. CDR3 coding DNA: TGTGCCAGCAGCTTGGTGGGCAGCGGGGTATATGGCTACACCTTC. It codes for CASSLVGSGVYGYTF. Full variable domain (outside the CDR3, taken from reference TRBV5-4 and TRBJ1-2): ETGVTQSPTHLIKTRGQQVTLRCSSQSGHNTVSWYQQALGQGPQFIFQYYREEENGRGNFPPRFSGLQFPNYSSELNVNALELDDSALYLCASSLVGSGVYGYTFGSGTRLTVV.

The gene calls are TRBV5-1 and TRBJ2-7, with 7 nucleotides matching TRBD2. In germline, CDR1 is SGHRS, CDR2 YFSETQ. The CDR3 contains 15 residues. V shed 0 bases and J 7 bases; nucleotides not matched to a gene: 10. This chain's CDR3 is CASSLDLRGTGEQYF. As DNA, the CDR3 is TGCGCCAGCAGCTTGGATCTGCGGGGGACGGGAGAGCAGTACTTC.

The rearrangement uses TRBV15 and TRBJ2-2, with TRBD1 matching 7 bases. This CDR3 is built from 17 residues. J lost 3 bases, V lost 0 bases, and 7 bases had no gene match. CDR1 LNHNV and CDR2 YYDKDF come from the germline V gene (reference sequence). The CDR3, as DNA: TGTGCCACCAGCAGAGATCGAGGGGGACAGTACACCGGGGAGCTGTTTTTT. This sequence encodes CATSRDRGGQYTGELFF. Together with reference TRBV15 and TRBJ2-2, the CDR3 gives the full variable domain: DAMVIQNPRYQVTQFGKPVTLSCSQTLNHNVMYWYQQKSSQAPKLLFHYYDKDFNNEADTPDNFQSRRPNTSFCFLDIRSPGLGDTAMYLCATSRDRGGQYTGELFFGEGSRLTVL.

The rearrangement joins TRBV18 to TRBJ2-3; 11 bases are shared with TRBD1. CDR1 and CDR2 from the germline V gene are KGHSH and LQKENI. The CDR3 runs to 17 residues. The V and J ends lost 2 bases and 2 bases, in that order; junction bases with no gene match: 6. The CDR3: CASSPSPGQGDTDTQYF. CDR3 DNA: TGTGCCAGCTCACCATCCCCGGGACAGGGGGACACAGATACGCAGTATTTT. Together with reference TRBV18 and TRBJ2-3, the CDR3 gives the full variable domain: NAGVMQNPRHLVRRRGQEARLRCSPMKGHSHVYWYRQLPEEGLKFMVYLQKENIIDESGMPKERFSAEFPKEGPSILRIQQVVRGDSAAYFCASSPSPGQGDTDTQYFGPGTRLTVL.

The rearrangement uses TRBV14 and TRBJ2-3; no firm D call. The CDR3 loop spans 13 amino acids. Trimming cost V 0 bases and J 4 bases, with 5 bases left between them. Looked up from germline, CDR1 is SGHDN and CDR2 is FVKESK. Here the CDR3 DNA reads TGTGCCAGCAGCCAAGATCGTCCAGATACGCAGTATTTT. As protein: CASSQDRPDTQYF.

This rearrangement joins TRBV7-9 to TRBJ1-2; the D gene is possibly TRBD1 (6 bases). Germline CDR1 is SEHNR and CDR2 is FQNEAQ (reference sequence). V lost 5 bases to trimming and J lost 4 bases, with 8 bases between them. The CDR3 contains 12 residues. In DNA form, the CDR3 reads TGTGCCAGCAGCGAACAGGGCTATGGCTACACCTTC. Translating gives CASSEQGYGYTF.

The V gene is TRBV27, the J gene TRBJ2-5; tentatively, D is TRBD2 (6 bases). The CDR3 runs to 14 residues. Trimming cost V 0 bases and J 5 bases, with 10 bases left between them. Germline values: CDR1 MNHEY, CDR2 SMNVEV (reference sequence). The CDR3 loop is CASSLSAGWETQYF. The DNA of the CDR3 is TGTGCCAGCAGTTTATCGGCGGGGTGGGAGACCCAGTACTTC.

V usage is TRBV13 and J usage is TRBJ1-1, with 7 bases matching TRBD1. Germline values: CDR1 PRHDT, CDR2 FYEKMQ (reference sequence). The trim removed 2 bases at V and 1 base at J, leaving 4 bases unmatched. The CDR3 has 15 residues. The CDR3, as DNA: TGTGCCAGCAGCTTATGGGACAGACCGAACACTGAAGCTTTCTTT. Its translation: CASSLWDRPNTEAFF.

The rearrangement links TRBV7-2 to TRBJ1-6, with D possibly being TRBD1 (6 bases). Germline values: CDR1 SGHTA, CDR2 FQGNSA. Trimming removed 1 base from V and 6 bases from J, with 10 bases in between. This CDR3 is built from 15 residues. DNA of the CDR3: TGTGCCAGCAGCTTAGGAACAGGGACTAATTCACCCCTCCACTTT. This sequence encodes CASSLGTGTNSPLHF.

V is TRBV7-2 and J is TRBJ2-3, with TRBD2 matching 9 bases. V dropped 2 bases and J dropped 4; count of bases not matched to a gene: 4. Looked up from germline, CDR1 is SGHTA and CDR2 is FQGNSA. The length of the CDR3 is 15 residues. CDR3 amino acids: CASSLRRGGPDTQYF. CDR3 nucleotide sequence: TGTGCCAGCAGCTTAAGGCGGGGGGGCCCAGATACGCAGTATTTT.

The chain recombines TRBV6-1 with TRBJ1-6; unclear D gene. This CDR3 has 16 residues. Trimming removed 2 bases from V and 0 bases from J, with 8 bases in between. Germline-derived CDR1 and CDR2 are MNHNS and SASEGT. CDR3 protein: CASSESGSSYNSPLHF. Written as DNA, the CDR3 is TGTGCCAGCAGTGAATCGGGGAGCTCCTATAATTCACCCCTCCACTTT.

The chain has TRBV18 and TRBJ2-7; 10 positions agree with TRBD2. The CDR3 loop spans 16 amino acids. V trimming: 6 bases; J trimming: 9 bases; junction bases outside the gene matches: 17. Germline V lookup: CDR1 KGHSH, CDR2 LQKENI. CDR3 coding DNA: TGTGCCAGCTCCTCCTCTCCTAGCGGGGGCGGGACGCGGCAGTACTTC. Translated, it gives CASSSSPSGGGTRQYF.

V is TRBV7-2 and J is TRBJ1-2; possibly TRBD1 for D (5 bases). CDR3 length: 18 amino acids. The germline CDR1 and CDR2 sequences are SGHTA and FQGNSA. V shed 5 bases and J shed 4 bases, with 26 bases lying between them. The CDR3 DNA is TGTGCCAGCAGCCTAAAAACCTCGATTTGGCAGGGAATCTATGGCTACACCTTC. It translates to CASSLKTSIWQGIYGYTF.

The CDR3 nucleotides are TGTGCCAGCAGCTCTACAGGGGGAGTTACCGGGGAGCTGTTTTTT. It encodes CASSSTGGVTGELFF. The chain has TRBV7-6 and TRBJ2-2; 8 nucleotides match TRBD1. V was pared by 4 bases and J by 5 bases, with 6 bases of the junction left unmatched. Germline V lookup: CDR1 SGHVS, CDR2 FNYEAQ. CDR3 length: 15 amino acids.